This T cell receptor (beta chain) is drawn from a study of CD8 T cells in ankylosing spondylitis. Study-wide points: It was reported that disease-linked clones were significantly enriched in matched ankylosing spondylitis synovial fluid. Certain motif variants had earlier appeared in reactive arthritis synovial fluid and blood. Made up of eight highly homologous variants, a TCR beta motif appeared characteristic of ankylosing spondylitis blood.

This clonotype was counted at least ten times. What it recognizes is unknown. Via MiXCR, TCRdb re-called the 5' RACE reads, giving one row per CDR3 protein. The sample shows 240,000 or so distinct CDR3 sequences, approximately 12% of them seen only once. The sample consisted of blood, either unsorted or a sorted T cell fraction (not recorded which). The receptor's source is a male donor with ankylosing spondylitis or in good health (not recorded which).

CDR3 region: CASSMRVKETQYF. DNA of the CDR3: TGTGCCAGCAGCATGCGGGTTAAAGAGACCCAGTACTTC. The chain is built from TRBV7-3 and TRBJ2-5; D is perhaps TRBD2 (5 bases). The length of the CDR3 is 13 residues. Germline V gene data show CDR1 as SGHTA and CDR2 as FQGTGA. The V gene lost 5 bases and the J gene lost 3 bases, with 10 bases spanning the gap.